This TCR beta chain came from a study of T-cell reconstitution after alpha-beta-depleted transplantation in children (dated by TCRdb to the mid-2010s). For context, the study as a whole: Using TCR repertoire profiling, the study quantitatively followed how T-cell immune reconstitution unfolded in children after TCRalphabeta/CD19-depleted allogeneic hematopoietic cell transplantation.

Comment on this clonotype: The antigen it binds to is not known. There are no base qualities to consult, and no much larger clone falls within one base.

General conclusions and limits of the study: Over subsequent months, a decline in hyperexpanded clone frequencies was noted, and after one year, T-cell counts and TCRbeta diversity were mostly ascribed to newly produced T cells. In some patients, the high TCRbeta diversity seen at day 60 was put down to recipient T cells and intrathymic progenitors that had survived conditioning. About two months after transplant, the apparently early recovery of alphabetaT-cell counts reportedly depended on just several hundred clones that had expanded rapidly and came from non-depleted graft cells.

From V the trimming removes 4 bases and from J it removes 7 bases, while the gene matches leave 2 bases of the junction unaccounted for. The germline V gene sets CDR1 to SGHTA and CDR2 to FQGNSA. The CDR3 holds 13 amino acids from the cysteine to the phenylalanine. CDR3 DNA only is kept here, 39 bases in frame from base 1. The sample's treatment or condition, from its label and the paper: allogeneic hematopoietic cell transplantation with graft depleted of TCRalphabeta T cells and CD19 B cells. The children who served as transplant recipients had been given grafts of TCRalphabeta/CD19-depleted allogeneic hematopoietic cells. Library creation used PCR. TCRdb names Illumina HiSeq 2500 as the instrument used. Molecular barcoding was employed in the preparation of TCR libraries, with unique molecular identifiers being used to normalize TCRbeta repertoire quantification. TCRdb reworked the public reads: Q25 trimming with fastp, MiXCR clone assembly, productive beta chains retained. Rows with one shared CDR3 protein collapse into an entry with the most common genes and DNA. Across this sample there are 200,000 to 250,000 distinct CDR3 sequences, with roughly a quarter seen only once. The ten biggest clones cover 4.5% to 5.5% of the sample.

The material sequenced was PBMCs, mostly from graft donor cells, taken 360 days after TCRalphabeta/CD19-depleted stem cell transplant. The clonotype originates from a female patient aged 2-15 years who had a stem cell transplant for congenital amegakaryocytic thrombocytopenia, so the T cells may come from the graft donor. The sequence links TRBV7-2 to TRBJ2-7, with TRBD1 identical over 12 junction bases. The nucleotide sequence is TGTGCCAGCAGCTGGGACAGGGGGCGTGAGCAGTACTTC. Its protein is CASSWDRGREQYF.